This T cell receptor beta chain was recorded in a study of cytomegalovirus exposure and HLA in healthy donors. General study findings and limits: Previous analysis showed most TCR beta V segments were productive about 90% or about 30% of the time. Rare TCR sequences dominated, though some public TCRs recurred in many donors.

With 60 Vbeta and 13 Jbeta primers, the PCR was carried out. TCRdb's table, derived via immunoSEQ multiplex PCR, lists solely in-frame clones and lacks some. This table has some 110,000 clones, around 9.1% appearing once. When sampled, the donors appeared nominally healthy, though they likely had unrecorded immune exposures. Germline CDR1 SGDLS, CDR2 YYNGEE. The CDR3 has 14 amino acids. V was trimmed by 0 bases and J by 4 bases, leaving 11 bases between them. Comments on this clone: What it binds is not known.

This sequence joins TRBV9 and TRBJ2-7; D might be TRBD1 (7 bases). The sequenced sample consisted of PBMCs. The origin of this receptor is a man aged 40-50 years in good health and CMV-seropositive. Here the CDR3 DNA reads TGTGCCAGCAGCGTAGGCAGGGGGGAATACGAGCAGTACTTC. It is translated as CASSVGRGEYEQYF. Filled out from reference TRBV9 and TRBJ2-7, the complete variable domain reads DSGVTQTPKHLITATGQRVTLRCSPRSGDLSVYWYQQSLDQGLQFLIQYYNGEERAKGNILERFSAQQFPDLHSELNLSSLELGDSALYFCASSVGRGEYEQYFGPGTRLTVT.